These 27 T cell receptor beta chains came from one sample sequenced in a study of T cell clonotyping in hematopoietic cell transplantation. Assay: immunoSEQ multiplex PCR; the TCRdb copy retains only in-frame clones and omits some. The sample lists 15,000 to 20,000 clones, 71% occurring once. Sequenced input: peripheral blood mononuclear cells. These receptors were obtained from a woman aged 55-75 years in good health. Some clones in this sample may be carry-over from other donors' samples.

V is TRBV6-5 and J is TRBJ2-7; 8 nucleotides align to TRBD2. In germline, CDR1 is MNHEY, CDR2 SVGAGI. This CDR3 comprises 14 residues. The J segment lost 3 bases and the V segment lost 2 bases, leaving 3 bases of the junction unmatched. The CDR3 loop reads CASSYRGGSYEQYF. CDR3 DNA: TGTGCCAGCAGTTACCGGGGGGGGAGCTACGAGCAGTACTTC.

The chain employs TRBV4-1 and TRBJ2-7; TRBD1 is a possible D gene (6 bases). The V end was cut by 0 bases, the J end by 2 bases, with 23 bases between. The CDR3 length is 19 residues. Germline V gene lookup returns CDR1 MGHRA and CDR2 YSYEKL. The CDR3 here is CASSQEAQGTRLYPYEQYF. DNA for the CDR3: TGCGCCAGCAGCCAAGAGGCTCAGGGGACCCGCCTTTACCCCTACGAGCAGTACTTC.

This clone showed up just a few times. The chain carries TRBV28 and TRBJ2-4, with D perhaps TRBD1 or TRBD2 (5 bases each). V was shortened by 3 bases and J by 9 bases, with 21 bases between the two germline ends. From germline, CDR1 is MDHEN and CDR2 SYDVKM. CDR3 length: 16 amino acids. CDR3 bases: TGTGCCAGCAGTTTCCCCCGCGGGTGGGACGGAGGCATTCAGTACTTC. It encodes CASSFPRGWDGGIQYF.

The chain's CDR3 is CASSVAPQAVQNEQFF. For the CDR3, the DNA is TGTGCCAGCAGCGTAGCACCACAGGCGGTTCAAAATGAGCAGTTCTTC. The chain employs TRBV9 and TRBJ2-1, with D perhaps matching TRBD1 (5 bases). The CDR3 is made up of 16 amino acids. Per the germline V gene, CDR1 is SGDLS and CDR2 is YYNGEE. Trimming took off 0 bases at V and 7 bases at J, with 17 bases between the two ends. Combining the CDR3 with reference TRBV9 and TRBJ2-1 gives the whole variable domain DSGVTQTPKHLITATGQRVTLRCSPRSGDLSVYWYQQSLDQGLQFLIQYYNGEERAKGNILERFSAQQFPDLHSELNLSSLELGDSALYFCASSVAPQAVQNEQFFGPGTRLTVL.

This clone was counted once. The rearrangement uses TRBV5-5 and TRBJ1-4, with 7 bases lining up with TRBD1. In germline, CDR1 is SGHKS, CDR2 YYEKEE (reference sequence). The trim removed 5 bases at V and 8 bases at J, leaving 3 bases unmatched. The CDR3 is made up of 12 amino acids. DNA of the CDR3: TGTGCCAGCAGTGGGACAGACGAAAAACTGTTTTTT. It codes for CASSGTDEKLFF.

The table lists this clone with a few counts. J is TRBJ1-5 and V is TRBV5-1; no reliable D call. The CDR3 is made up of 16 amino acids. Trimming stripped 4 bases from V and 3 bases from J, with 17 bases between. The V gene's germline CDR1 is SGHRS and CDR2 YFSETQ. CDR3 region: CASSTRAVPPNQPQHF. As DNA, the CDR3 is TGCGCCAGCAGCACCCGGGCCGTGCCCCCCAATCAGCCCCAGCATTTT.

The rearrangement joins TRBV18 to TRBJ2-7; no reliable D call. The V end was cut by 0 bases, the J end by 5 bases, with 14 bases between. The germline CDR1 and CDR2 sequences are KGHSH and LQKENI. CDR3 length equals 15 residues. The CDR3 spells CASSPPVTERNEQYF. The CDR3, as DNA: TGTGCCAGCTCACCACCGGTGACGGAAAGAAACGAGCAGTACTTC.

The sample holds a few counts of this clone. The chain couples TRBV20-1 to TRBJ1-2, with D hard to call. This CDR3 comprises 11 residues. The ends were cut back, 6 bases at V and 8 bases at J, with 13 bases in the middle. The germline gives CDR1 DFQATT, CDR2 SNEGSKA (reference sequence). The CDR3 loop reads CSAQVGAGYTF. The DNA of the CDR3 is TGCAGTGCCCAGGTTGGAGCGGGCTACACCTTC.

This clone was observed a few times. This chain joins TRBV4-2 and TRBJ2-5; TRBD2 is a possible D gene (6 bases). The CDR3 extends over 17 amino acids. Trimming left V 0 bases short and J 5 bases short, with 19 bases between. CDR1 and CDR2 (germline): LGHNA, YNFKEQ. The CDR3 bases are TGTGCCAGCAGCCAAGATCTAGGAGCGGGCGAGGGGGAGACCCAGTACTTC. It specifies CASSQDLGAGEGETQYF.

The chain has TRBV4-1 and TRBJ2-3, with a tentative D call TRBD2 (5 bases). The germline V and J ends were trimmed by 5 bases and 0 bases, with 12 bases remaining between them. Germline CDR1 and CDR2: MGHRA and YSYEKL. This CDR3 has 15 amino acids. The CDR3 DNA is TGCGCCAGCAGCAGAGGACTCTATAGCACAGATACGCAGTATTTT. Its protein is CASSRGLYSTDTQYF.

The chain carries TRBV15 and TRBJ1-2; D possibly corresponds to TRBD1 (5 bases). The CDR3 consists of 12 residues. Germline CDR1 and CDR2: LNHNV and YYDKDF (reference sequence). V shed 8 bases and J shed 4 bases, with 11 bases lying between them. The CDR3 sequence is CATGMRGYGYTF. The CDR3 nucleotides read TGTGCCACCGGCATGAGGGGCTATGGCTACACCTTC. The full variable domain, its missing parts supplied by reference TRBV15 and TRBJ1-2, is DAMVIQNPRYQVTQFGKPVTLSCSQTLNHNVMYWYQQKSSQAPKLLFHYYDKDFNNEADTPDNFQSRRPNTSFCFLDIRSPGLGDTAMYLCATGMRGYGYTFGSGTRLTVV.

V is TRBV29-1 and J is TRBJ2-7; D possibly corresponds to TRBD2 (8 bases). CDR3 length equals 13 residues. V was clipped by 3 bases and J by 5 bases, with 14 bases between them. Germline V gives CDR1 SQVTM, CDR2 ANQGSEA. CDR3 residues: CSVDGRGRDEQYF. DNA for the CDR3: TGCAGCGTTGACGGGAGGGGGCGCGACGAGCAGTACTTC.

V and J are TRBV30 and TRBJ2-7; D gene uncertain. The CDR3 is 14 residues long. The V gene's germline CDR1 is GTSNPN and CDR2 SVGIG (reference sequence). Between the trimmed V and J ends, which lost 0 bases and 2 bases, there was a span of 11 bases. CDR3 amino acids: CAWSVTPQTYEQYF. The CDR3 DNA sequence: TGTGCCTGGAGTGTAACCCCGCAGACCTACGAGCAGTACTTC.

This clone was seen a few times. The chain joins TRBV5-1 to TRBJ1-5; possibly TRBD1 for D (6 bases). Trimming cost V 2 bases and J 4 bases, with 10 bases left between them. This CDR3 contains 14 residues. Germline CDR1 is SGHRS and CDR2 is YFSETQ. The CDR3 region has the DNA TGCGCCAGCAGCTTAGGGACACCTAATCAGCCCCAGCATTTT. This translates into CASSLGTPNQPQHF.

This clone was observed a single time. This chain links TRBV7-2 with TRBJ2-3, with 15 bases matching TRBD2. V lost 7 bases, J lost 3 bases, and 5 bases stayed unmatched. Germline values: CDR1 SGHTA, CDR2 FQGNSA. The CDR3 has 16 amino acids. DNA for the CDR3: TGTGCCAGCACTCAAGGGACTAGCGGGAGGACAGATACGCAGTATTTT. Its translation: CASTQGTSGRTDTQYF.

This clone appeared a few times. The chain has TRBV5-8 and TRBJ2-1, with D maybe TRBD2 (6 bases). Trimming removed 5 bases from V and 2 bases from J, with 17 bases in between. Germline V gives CDR1 SGHTS, CDR2 YDEGEE. This CDR3 is built from 16 residues. The CDR3 DNA reads as TGTGCCAGCAGTTTGTATCGGGGGAAAACCTACAATGAGCAGTTCTTC. Amino acids: CASSLYRGKTYNEQFF.

This clone occurred a few times. This chain joins TRBV7-2 and TRBJ1-5; 10 bases map to TRBD1. Germline V gene lookup returns CDR1 SGHTA and CDR2 FQGNSA. This CDR3 region has 16 residues. After removal of 2 bases from V and 7 bases from J, the junction contained 8 bases not matched to a gene. CDR3 residues: CASSLSGDRGQQPQHF. CDR3 in DNA: TGTGCCAGCAGCTTATCCGGGGACAGGGGACAGCAGCCCCAGCATTTT.

The rearrangement links TRBV30 to TRBJ1-3, with TRBD1 as a possible D gene (5 bases). This CDR3 has 14 residues. Germline CDR1 is GTSNPN and CDR2 is SVGIG (reference sequence). V dropped 2 bases and J dropped 2 bases, with 10 bases sitting between them. Written as DNA, the CDR3 is TGTGCCTGGAGTCCGGACATGCCTGGAAACACCATATATTTT. Translated: CAWSPDMPGNTIYF.

Points on this clone: Germline and junction disagree at one end, which may indicate a read error. The rearrangement uses TRBV2 and TRBJ1-1, with 8 bases identical to TRBD1. Germline CDR1 is SNHLY and CDR2 is FYNNEI. The CDR3 is 19 amino acids. CDR3 coding DNA: TGTGCCAGCAGGGAAGATAGGACAGGGTCGATAAGAATGAACACTGAAGCTTTCTTT. It is translated as CASREDRTGSIRMNTEAFF.

The chain combines TRBV19 with TRBJ1-5; D remains ambiguous. CDR3 length: 16 amino acids. Trimming took off 6 bases at V and 2 bases at J, with 17 bases between the two ends. Germline V lookup: CDR1 LNHDA, CDR2 SQIVND (reference sequence). The CDR3 region has the DNA TGTGCCAGTAGGATGTCAGGAGTTTACGGCAATCAGCCCCAGCATTTT. Protein sequence: CASRMSGVYGNQPQHF.

This chain uses TRBV11-1 with TRBJ2-7; either TRBD1 or TRBD2 may fit D (5 bases each). Germline CDR1 is SGHAT and CDR2 is FQDESV (reference sequence). Trimming took off 5 bases at V and 3 bases at J, with 11 bases between the two ends. The CDR3 contains 13 residues. The CDR3 sequence: CASSGERGYEQYF. Here the CDR3 DNA reads TGTGCCAGCAGCGGGGAGAGGGGCTACGAGCAGTACTTC. The full variable domain, with the rest looked up from reference TRBV11-1 and TRBJ2-7, is EAEVAQSPRYKITEKSQAVAFWCDPISGHATLYWYRQILGQGPELLVQFQDESVVDDSQLPKDRFSAERLKGVDSTLKIQPAELGDSAMYLCASSGERGYEQYFGPGTRLTVT.

V is TRBV5-6 and J is TRBJ1-2; D unclear. V was pared by 1 base and J by 4 bases, with 5 bases between. Per germline, CDR1 SGHDT and CDR2 YYEEEE. This CDR3 has 12 residues. CDR3 DNA: TGTGCCAGCAGCTTGTGGGGCTATGGCTACACCTTC. It yields the protein CASSLWGYGYTF.

V is TRBV6-5 and J is TRBJ2-7; 8 bases are shared with TRBD1. The CDR3 is made up of 15 amino acids. Germline V gene lookup returns CDR1 MNHEY and CDR2 SVGAGI. V lost 4 bases and J lost 2; bases outside the gene matches: 7. The CDR3 DNA reads as TGTGCCAGCAGTTGGGGTCAGGGGGCGACCTACGAGCAGTACTTC. Translation: CASSWGQGATYEQYF.

The chain carries TRBV28 and TRBJ2-7; no clear D gene. CDR3 length equals 12 residues. From germline, CDR1 is MDHEN and CDR2 SYDVKM. V gave up 10 bases and J gave up 6 bases, with 16 bases separating them. DNA for the CDR3: TGTGCCACCTCTTCTTCTCTGAGCGAGCAGTACTTC. Translating it yields CATSSSLSEQYF.

The genes are TRBV7-2 and TRBJ1-3; TRBD1 matches 7 bases. V dropped 4 bases and J dropped 3; count of bases not matched to a gene: 6. The germline V gene encodes CDR1 SGHTA and CDR2 FQGNSA. This CDR3 contains 15 residues. The CDR3 nucleotides read TGTGCCAGCAGCTCCCACGACAGGGATGGAAACACCATATATTTT. This codes for CASSSHDRDGNTIYF.

This clone has a handful of counts. The genes are TRBV25-1 and TRBJ1-6; 7 nucleotides match TRBD1. V shed 4 bases and J 9 bases; nucleotides not matched to a gene: 9. CDR1 MGHDK and CDR2 SYGVNS come from the germline V gene. CDR3 length: 15 amino acids. CDR3 sequence: CASSASGTAGSPLHF. Here the CDR3 DNA reads TGTGCCAGCAGTGCATCCGGGACAGCGGGTTCACCCCTCCACTTT.

The chain carries TRBV29-1 and TRBJ1-2; TRBD1 agrees at 7 bases. From germline, CDR1 is SQVTM and CDR2 ANQGSEA. V shed 5 bases and J 8 bases; nucleotides not matched to a gene: 8. This CDR3 is built from 12 residues. For the CDR3, the DNA is TGCAGCGTTACCGACAGGGAGTACGGCTACACCTTC. Translated: CSVTDREYGYTF. Complete variable domain (other parts from reference TRBV29-1 and TRBJ1-2): SAVISQKPSRDICQRGTSLTIQCQVDSQVTMMFWYRQQPGQSLTLIATANQGSEATYESGFVIDKFPISRPNLTFSTLTVSNMSPEDSSIYLCSVTDREYGYTFGSGTRLTVV.